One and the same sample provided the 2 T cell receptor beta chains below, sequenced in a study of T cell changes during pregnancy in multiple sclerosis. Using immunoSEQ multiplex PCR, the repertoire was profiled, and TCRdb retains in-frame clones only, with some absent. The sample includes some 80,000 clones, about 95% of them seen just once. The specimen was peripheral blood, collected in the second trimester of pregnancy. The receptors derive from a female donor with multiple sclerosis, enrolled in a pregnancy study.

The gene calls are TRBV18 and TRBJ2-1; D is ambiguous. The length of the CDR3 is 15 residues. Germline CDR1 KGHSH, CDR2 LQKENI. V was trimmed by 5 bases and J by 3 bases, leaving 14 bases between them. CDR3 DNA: TGTGCCAGCTCATACTCGGAGTCCTTCTACAATGAGCAGTTCTTC. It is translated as CASSYSESFYNEQFF.

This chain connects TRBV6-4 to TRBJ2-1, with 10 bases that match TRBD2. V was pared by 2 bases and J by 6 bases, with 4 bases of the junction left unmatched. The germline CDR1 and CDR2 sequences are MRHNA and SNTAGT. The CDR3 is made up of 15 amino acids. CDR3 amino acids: CASSDLAGAGNEQFF. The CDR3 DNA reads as TGTGCCAGCAGTGACCTAGCGGGAGCAGGCAATGAGCAGTTCTTC.